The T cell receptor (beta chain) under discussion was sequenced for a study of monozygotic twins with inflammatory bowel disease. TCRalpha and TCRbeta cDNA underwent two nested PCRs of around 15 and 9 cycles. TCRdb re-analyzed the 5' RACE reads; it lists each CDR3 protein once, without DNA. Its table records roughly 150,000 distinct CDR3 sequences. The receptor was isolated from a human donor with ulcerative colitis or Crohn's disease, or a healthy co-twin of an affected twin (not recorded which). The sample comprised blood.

CDR3 sequence reads: CASSSWRTGNTGELFF. The chain combines TRBV7-9 with TRBJ2-2; TCRdb selects TRBD1, and the lack of DNA leaves this call unchecked. This CDR3 has 16 residues. CDR1 is SEHNR, CDR2 FQNEAQ, per germline (reference sequence).